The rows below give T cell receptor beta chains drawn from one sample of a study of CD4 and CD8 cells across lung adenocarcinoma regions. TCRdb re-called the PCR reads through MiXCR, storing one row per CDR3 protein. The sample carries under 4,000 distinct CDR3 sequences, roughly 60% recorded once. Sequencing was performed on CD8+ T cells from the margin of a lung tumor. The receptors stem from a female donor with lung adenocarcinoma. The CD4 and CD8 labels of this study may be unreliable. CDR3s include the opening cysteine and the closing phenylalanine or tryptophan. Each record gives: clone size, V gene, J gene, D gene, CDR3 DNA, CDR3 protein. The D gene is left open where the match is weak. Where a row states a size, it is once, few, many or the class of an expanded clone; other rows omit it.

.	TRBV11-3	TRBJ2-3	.	TGTGCCAGCAGCTTAGAGACGGTGTCTACGCAGTATTTT	CASSLETVSTQYF
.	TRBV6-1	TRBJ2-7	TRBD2	TGTGCCAGCAACGACCGCGGACTAGCGGGAGGGATCCCCTACGAGCAGTACTTC	CASNDRGLAGGIPYEQYF
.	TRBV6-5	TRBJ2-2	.	TGTGCCAGCAGCTTAATATCCAGGGGGAGGGCCGGGGAGCTGTTTTTT	CASSLISRGRAGELFF
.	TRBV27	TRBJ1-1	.	TGTGCCAGCAGTTTAATGAGGGGCGCTGAAGCTTTCTTT	CASSLMRGAEAFF
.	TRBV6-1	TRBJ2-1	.	TGTGCCAGCAGTGAACAGTGGCGACTCTCCTACAATGAGCAGGTCTTC	CASSEQWRLSYNEQVF
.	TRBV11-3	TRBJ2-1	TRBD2	TGTGCCAGCAGCTTCGGGACTAGCGGGGTTTACAATGAGCAGTTCTTC	CASSFGTSGVYNEQFF
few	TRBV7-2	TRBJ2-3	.	TGTGCCAGCAGCCCTCTACCCTTTACTAGCACAGATACGCAGTATTTT	CASSPLPFTSTDTQYF
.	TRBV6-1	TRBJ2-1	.	TGTGCCAGCACCCTTAAGGGGGATGAGCAGTTCTTC	CASTLKGDEQFF
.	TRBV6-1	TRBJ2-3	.	TGTGCCAGCAGTGAAGGGGGGTATACGCAGTATTTT	CASSEGGYTQYF
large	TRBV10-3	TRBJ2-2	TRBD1	TGTGCCATCAGTGTGGGACAGACTACCGGGGAGCTGTTTTTT	CAISVGQTTGELFF
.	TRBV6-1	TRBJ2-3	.	TGTGCCAGCAGTGACGGGCGGAATACGCAGTATTTT	CASSDGRNTQYF